A single sample is the source of the 17 T cell receptor beta chains below, sequenced in a study of neoadjuvant nivolumab and ipilimumab in lung cancer. Clones were read by immunoSEQ multiplex PCR, and TCRdb kept only the in-frame ones, dropping some. Here the sample spans fewer than 20,000 clones, approximately 76% being singletons. Sequenced material: tumor tissue, taken after neoadjuvant nivolumab, alone or with ipilimumab, at or shortly before surgery. These receptors originate from an adult with non-small cell lung cancer.

The rearrangement links TRBV5-4 to TRBJ2-1; the D is unclear. V gave up 0 bases and J gave up 3 bases, with 1 base separating them. Germline V lookup: CDR1 SGHNT, CDR2 YYREEE (reference sequence). This CDR3 comprises 12 residues. In DNA, the CDR3 is TGTGCCAGCAGCTTGGACTACAATGAGCAGTTCTTC. Translation gives CASSLDYNEQFF.

V and J are TRBV6-5 and TRBJ1-4, with D unresolved. V gave up 0 bases and J gave up 6 bases, with 11 bases separating them. The germline V gene has CDR1 MNHEY and CDR2 SVGAGI. This CDR3 region has 15 residues. The CDR3 coding sequence is TGTGCCAGCAGTTACTCGCTCCGGGGTCATGAAAAACTGTTTTTT. Protein product: CASSYSLRGHEKLFF.

This rearrangement joins TRBV15 to TRBJ2-5; 8 bases align to TRBD1. From germline, CDR1 is LNHNV and CDR2 YYDKDF (reference sequence). V lost 6 bases to trimming and J lost 5 bases; unmatched junction nucleotides: 11. CDR3 length: 15 residues. CDR3 in DNA: TGTGCCACCAGATACGGACAGGGTGGGGAGGAGACCCAGTACTTC. It codes for CATRYGQGGEETQYF. The full variable domain, completed using reference TRBV15 and TRBJ2-5, is DAMVIQNPRYQVTQFGKPVTLSCSQTLNHNVMYWYQQKSSQAPKLLFHYYDKDFNNEADTPDNFQSRRPNTSFCFLDIRSPGLGDTAMYLCATRYGQGGEETQYFGPGTRLLVL.

This clone is medium-sized by share. The chain links TRBV5-1 to TRBJ2-6; 7 bases line up with TRBD1. This CDR3 contains 18 residues. V shed 0 bases, J shed 0 bases, and the junction held 6 bases outside the gene matches. CDR1 is SGHRS and CDR2 is YFSETQ in the germline V gene. This chain's CDR3 is CASSLGQGTSSGANVLTF. The CDR3 nucleotides are TGCGCCAGCAGCTTGGGACAGGGAACTAGCTCTGGGGCCAACGTCCTGACTTTC.

The CDR3 sequence is CASSSGTDYGYTF. The CDR3 nucleotides read TGCGCCAGCAGCTCCGGGACGGACTATGGCTACACCTTC. The genes are TRBV5-1 and TRBJ1-2, with a possible D match to TRBD1 (5 bases). With 3 bases removed from V and 3 bases from J, the gap between germline ends came to 9 bases. CDR1 is SGHRS and CDR2 is YFSETQ in the germline V gene. The CDR3 runs to 13 residues. The complete variable domain, with remaining parts taken from reference TRBV5-1 and TRBJ1-2, reads KAGVTQTPRYLIKTRGQQVTLSCSPISGHRSVSWYQQTPGQGLQFLFEYFSETQRNKGNFPGRFSGRQFSNSRSEMNVSTLELGDSALYLCASSSGTDYGYTFGSGTRLTVV.

A few counts support this clone. The chain links TRBV6-4 to TRBJ1-1, with D maybe TRBD1 (6 bases). Trimming stripped 5 bases from V and 11 bases from J, with 18 bases between. The germline V gene has CDR1 MRHNA and CDR2 SNTAGT. This CDR3 contains 13 residues. DNA of the CDR3: TGTGCCAGCAGTCCGACCCTACAGGGTATCGCTTTCTTT. This encodes CASSPTLQGIAFF.

This clone was observed a handful of times. J is TRBJ1-5 and V is TRBV19; TRBD1 matches 8 bases. CDR3 length: 15 amino acids. V shed 7 bases, J shed 9 bases, and the junction held 14 bases outside the gene matches. Germline CDR1 is LNHDA and CDR2 is SQIVND (reference sequence). CDR3 loop: CASTPPDRAGPPQHF. DNA for the CDR3: TGTGCCAGTACCCCTCCGGACAGGGCTGGTCCGCCCCAGCATTTT.

The chain is built from TRBV7-8 and TRBJ2-1; D is perhaps TRBD1 (6 bases). The germline V gene has CDR1 SGHVS and CDR2 FQNEAQ. This CDR3 comprises 15 residues. The V gene lost 4 bases and the J gene lost 4 bases, with 14 bases spanning the gap. This CDR3 is CASSSPDSAYNEQFF. For the CDR3, the DNA is TGTGCCAGCAGCTCCCCGGACAGCGCTTACAATGAGCAGTTCTTC.

This clone was detected once. The rearrangement uses TRBV11-2 and TRBJ2-7, with D possibly matching TRBD1 (5 bases). Trimming pared 2 bases from V and 7 bases from J, leaving 18 bases between. CDR3 length: 15 amino acids. The germline gives CDR1 SGHAT, CDR2 FQNNGV. The CDR3 here is CASSLNNWQGQEQYF. CDR3 coding DNA: TGTGCCAGCAGCTTAAATAATTGGCAGGGCCAAGAGCAGTACTTC.

This clone turned up a few times. The V call is TRBV5-1, the J call TRBJ2-4; TRBD2 is a possible D gene (6 bases). The CDR3 runs 16 residues. V lost 0 bases, J lost 5 bases, and 15 bases lay in between. In germline, CDR1 is SGHRS, CDR2 YFSETQ. The CDR3 DNA is TGCGCCAGCAGCTTGGTACTAGCAGAGATCCAAAACATTCAGTACTTC. Protein: CASSLVLAEIQNIQYF. Combining the CDR3 with reference TRBV5-1 and TRBJ2-4 gives the whole variable domain KAGVTQTPRYLIKTRGQQVTLSCSPISGHRSVSWYQQTPGQGLQFLFEYFSETQRNKGNFPGRFSGRQFSNSRSEMNVSTLELGDSALYLCASSLVLAEIQNIQYFGAGTRLSVL.

The gene calls are TRBV7-9 and TRBJ2-7; the match to TRBD2 covers 9 bases. Trimming cost V 1 base and J 0 bases; bases outside gene matches: 4. This CDR3 is built from 16 residues. Germline lookup yields CDR1 SEHNR and CDR2 FQNEAQ (reference sequence). This chain's CDR3 is CASSLVQRGASYEQYF. In DNA, the CDR3 is TGTGCCAGCAGCTTAGTTCAGCGGGGGGCCTCCTACGAGCAGTACTTC.

The V and J genes are TRBV13 and TRBJ2-1, with D unresolved. Germline V gene data show CDR1 as PRHDT and CDR2 as FYEKMQ (reference sequence). The V end was cut by 5 bases, the J end by 1 base, with 18 bases between. The CDR3 totals 17 residues. The CDR3 nucleotides read TGTGCCAGCAGCCCACCCGGCCGCCCGAGGTCCTACAATGAGCAGTTCTTC. Its translation: CASSPPGRPRSYNEQFF.

Only a few counts were recorded for this clone. The chain recombines TRBV18 with TRBJ1-1, with a possible D match to TRBD1 (6 bases). Germline values: CDR1 KGHSH, CDR2 LQKENI. The CDR3 is 13 residues long. V was shortened by 4 bases and J by 7 bases, with 13 bases between the two germline ends. CDR3 region: CASSRLKDSEAFF. In nucleotides, the CDR3 is TGTGCCAGCTCACGACTTAAGGACAGTGAAGCTTTCTTT. The entire variable domain, with the rest obtained from reference TRBV18 and TRBJ1-1, is as follows: NAGVMQNPRHLVRRRGQEARLRCSPMKGHSHVYWYRQLPEEGLKFMVYLQKENIIDESGMPKERFSAEFPKEGPSILRIQQVVRGDSAAYFCASSRLKDSEAFFGQGTRLTVV.

The chain couples TRBV5-1 to TRBJ2-7, with D tentatively TRBD1 (5 bases). The germline V gene has CDR1 SGHRS and CDR2 YFSETQ. CDR3 length: 14 amino acids. V was cut by 0 bases and J by 2 bases, with 9 bases left in between. As DNA, the CDR3 is TGCGCCAGCAGCTTGGCGCAGGGCCCCTACGAGCAGTACTTC. Translation gives CASSLAQGPYEQYF.

Details on this clone: The CDR3 does not end in the conserved phenylalanine or tryptophan, so this is likely a read error. The DNA is omitted, as the CDR3 cannot be located on it reliably, and the CDR3 follows TCRdb's listing. The rearrangement uses TRBV6-8 and TRBJ1-6. CDR1 MNHGY and CDR2 SAAAGT come from the germline V gene. The CDR3 spans 9 residues, counting both ends. This CDR3 reads CASSYRTVY.

The chain recombines TRBV2 with TRBJ1-2; 7 nucleotides line up with TRBD1. The CDR3 consists of 16 residues. Germline CDR1 SNHLY, CDR2 FYNNEI. V gave up 2 bases and J gave up 7 bases; unmatched junction bases: 13. CDR3 in DNA: TGTGCCAGCAGTGAATCCCAGCGGGACAGAGGCCTTGGCTACACCTTC. Its translation is CASSESQRDRGLGYTF.

V is TRBV4-3 and J is TRBJ1-2, with TRBD1 identical over 11 bases. The CDR3 length is 15 residues. CDR1 and CDR2 from the germline V gene are LGHNA and YSLEER. V dropped 0 bases and J dropped 8; count of bases not matched to a gene: 5. The CDR3 loop is CASSQDSGTGGGYTF. DNA of the CDR3: TGCGCCAGCAGCCAAGACTCCGGGACAGGGGGGGGCTACACCTTC.